This TCR beta chain comes out of a study of blood T cell repertoires in COVID-19. Turning to the study itself: COVID-19 samples collected from the United States, Italy and Spain covered acute and convalescent phases.

This CDR3 is 14 amino acids long. Germline V CDR1 and CDR2: GTSNPN, SVGIG (reference sequence). V gave up 4 bases and J gave up 2 bases, with 14 bases separating them. TCRdb's copy holds only in-frame clones and misses some; the assay was immunoSEQ multiplex PCR. In the table there are about 440,000 clones, around nine tenths of which are singletons. The sequence was collected from a woman in her 30s with acute or convalescent COVID-19. The V call is TRBV30, the J call TRBJ2-5; D perhaps matches TRBD1 (6 bases). Sequencing was performed on peripheral blood. The CDR3 nucleotides are TGTGCCTGGACTACAGGGTTTGGACAAGAGACCCAGTACTTC. As protein: CAWTTGFGQETQYF.